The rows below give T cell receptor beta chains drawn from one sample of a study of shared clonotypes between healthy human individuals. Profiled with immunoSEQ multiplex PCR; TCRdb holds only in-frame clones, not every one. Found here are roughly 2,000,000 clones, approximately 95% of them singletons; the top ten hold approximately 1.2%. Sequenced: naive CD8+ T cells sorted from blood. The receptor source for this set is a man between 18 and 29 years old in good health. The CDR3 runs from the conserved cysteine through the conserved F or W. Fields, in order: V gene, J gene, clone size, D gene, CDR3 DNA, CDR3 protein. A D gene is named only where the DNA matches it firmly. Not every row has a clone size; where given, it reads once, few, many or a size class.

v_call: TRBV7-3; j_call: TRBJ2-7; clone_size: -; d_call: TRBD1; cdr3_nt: TGTGCCAGCAGCTTGGACAGGGCCCCAATGTACGAGCAGTACTTC; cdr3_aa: CASSLDRAPMYEQYF
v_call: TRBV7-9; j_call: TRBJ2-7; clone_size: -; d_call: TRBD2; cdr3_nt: TGTGCCGTAGGACTAGCGGCTACCTACGAGCAGTACTTC; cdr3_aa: CAVGLAATYEQYF
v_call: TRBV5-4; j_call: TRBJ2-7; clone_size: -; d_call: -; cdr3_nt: TGTGCCAGCAGCTCGGACCGGGACGTCTACGAGCAGTACTTC; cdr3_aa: CASSSDRDVYEQYF
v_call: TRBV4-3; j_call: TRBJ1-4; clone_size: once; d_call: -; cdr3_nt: TGCGCCAGCAGCCCGAGGAGAGGGGTGACTAATGAAAAACTGTTTTTT; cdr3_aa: CASSPRRGVTNEKLFF
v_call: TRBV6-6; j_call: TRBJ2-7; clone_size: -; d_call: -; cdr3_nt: TGTGCCAGCAGTTGGGACCCAACGGACGAGCAGTACTTC; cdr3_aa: CASSWDPTDEQYF
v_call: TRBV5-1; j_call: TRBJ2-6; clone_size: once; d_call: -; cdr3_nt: TGCGCCAGCAGCCCGGGCTTTTCGGGCTCTGGGGCCAACGTCCTGACTTTC; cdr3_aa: CASSPGFSGSGANVLTF
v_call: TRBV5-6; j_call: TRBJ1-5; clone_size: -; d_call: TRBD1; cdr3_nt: TGTGCCAGCAGCTCAGGGACAGTTACTTCCAGCAATCAGCCCCAGCATTTT; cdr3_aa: CASSSGTVTSSNQPQHF
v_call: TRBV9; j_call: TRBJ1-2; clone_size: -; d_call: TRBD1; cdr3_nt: TGTGCCAGCAGCCCTACACAGGGGGCGGATGGCTACACCTTC; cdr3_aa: CASSPTQGADGYTF
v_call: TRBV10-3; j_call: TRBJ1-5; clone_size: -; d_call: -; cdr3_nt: TGTGCCATCAGTGAGGGTGACAAGTATAGCAATCAGCCCCAGCATTTT; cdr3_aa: CAISEGDKYSNQPQHF
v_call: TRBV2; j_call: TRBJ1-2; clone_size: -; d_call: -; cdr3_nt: TGTGCCAGCAGTGAGGTGTTAAACTATGGCTACACCTTC; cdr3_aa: CASSEVLNYGYTF
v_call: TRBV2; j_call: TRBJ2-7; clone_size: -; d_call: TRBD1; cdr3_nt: TGTGCCAGCAGTGTAAGCAGGGGGCAGGACCCCTCCTACGAGCAGTACTTC; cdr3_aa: CASSVSRGQDPSYEQYF
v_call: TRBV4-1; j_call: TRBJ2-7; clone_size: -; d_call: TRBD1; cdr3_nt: TGCGCCAGCAGCCAAGATCCGCGACAGGGCTACGAGCAGTACTTC; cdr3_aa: CASSQDPRQGYEQYF
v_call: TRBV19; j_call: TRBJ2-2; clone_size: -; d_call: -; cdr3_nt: TGTGCCAGCGCCGACAGCCTCCCGAACACCGGGGAGCTGTTTTTT; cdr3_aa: CASADSLPNTGELFF
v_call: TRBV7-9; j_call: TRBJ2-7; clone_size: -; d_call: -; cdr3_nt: TGTGCCAGCAGCGTCGAGGTCACCTACGAGCAGTACTTC; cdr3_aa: CASSVEVTYEQYF
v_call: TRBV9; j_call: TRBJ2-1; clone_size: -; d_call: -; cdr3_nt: TGTGCCAGCAGCGTAGAGATCGGTTCAGCCTACAATGAGCAGTTCTTC; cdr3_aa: CASSVEIGSAYNEQFF
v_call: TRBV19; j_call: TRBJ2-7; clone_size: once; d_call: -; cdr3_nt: TGTGCCAGTAGTATAGATCAACAGGGACCCTACGAGCAGTACTTC; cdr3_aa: CASSIDQQGPYEQYF
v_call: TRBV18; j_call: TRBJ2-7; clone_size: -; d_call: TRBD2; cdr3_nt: TGTGCCAGCTCACCCGGGAGGGCGGTAAACGAGCAGTACTTC; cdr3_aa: CASSPGRAVNEQYF
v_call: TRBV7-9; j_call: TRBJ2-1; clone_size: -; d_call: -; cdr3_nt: TGTGCCAGCAGCTTAGTAGGAGCCTACAATGAGCAGTTCTTC; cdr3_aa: CASSLVGAYNEQFF
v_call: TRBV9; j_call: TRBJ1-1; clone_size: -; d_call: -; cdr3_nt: TGTGCCAGCAGCGGGAACAGGGTCCACTCGGACACTGAAGCTTTCTTT; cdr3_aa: CASSGNRVHSDTEAFF
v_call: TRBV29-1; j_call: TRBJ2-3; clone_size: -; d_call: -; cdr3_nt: TGCAGCCTCCGTTCGGCGGGACAGCCCACAGATACGCAGTATTTT; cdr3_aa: CSLRSAGQPTDTQYF
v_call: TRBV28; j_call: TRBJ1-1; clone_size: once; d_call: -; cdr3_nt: TGTGCCAGTCAACAGCTACCGAACACTGAAGCTTTCTTT; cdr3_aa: CASQQLPNTEAFF
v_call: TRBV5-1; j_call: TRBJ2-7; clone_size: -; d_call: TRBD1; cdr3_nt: TGCGCCAGCAGTTTGGACAGGGGGTGGGACGAGCAGTACTTC; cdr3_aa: CASSLDRGWDEQYF
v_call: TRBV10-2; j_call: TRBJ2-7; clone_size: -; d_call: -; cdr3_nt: TGCGCCAGCAGTCCCGGGTCCGCCTACGAGCAGTACTTC; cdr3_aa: CASSPGSAYEQYF
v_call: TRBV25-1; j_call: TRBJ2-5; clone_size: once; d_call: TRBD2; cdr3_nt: TGTGCCAGCTCCTGGACTAGCTCGGAGACCCAGTACTTC; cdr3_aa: CASSWTSSETQYF
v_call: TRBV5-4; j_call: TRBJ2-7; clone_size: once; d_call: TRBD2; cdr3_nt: TGTGCCAGCAGCTTAGTCCCGCGGGAGGGCGAGCAGTACTTC; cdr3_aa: CASSLVPREGEQYF
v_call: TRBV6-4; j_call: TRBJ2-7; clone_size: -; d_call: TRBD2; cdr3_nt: TGTGCCAGCATTCTCTCGAAGCGGGGGGCGTTAGACTCCTACGAGCAGTACTTC; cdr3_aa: CASILSKRGALDSYEQYF
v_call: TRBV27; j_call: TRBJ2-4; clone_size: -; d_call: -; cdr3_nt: TGTGCCAGCAGTTTATATAAAGGGAATGATCAGTACTTC; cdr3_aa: CASSLYKGNDQYF
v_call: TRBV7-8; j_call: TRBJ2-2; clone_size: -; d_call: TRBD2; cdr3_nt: TGTGCCAGCAGCTTAGATCCGGGAGGGGCGAACACCGGGGAGCTGTTTTTT; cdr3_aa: CASSLDPGGANTGELFF
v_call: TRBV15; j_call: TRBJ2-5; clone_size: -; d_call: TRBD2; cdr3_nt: TGTGCCACCAGCGGGGTCGGGGGGTTGGAGACCCAGTACTTC; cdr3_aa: CATSGVGGLETQYF
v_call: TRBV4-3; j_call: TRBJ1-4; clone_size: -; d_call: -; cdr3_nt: TGCGCCAGCAGCCAAGAAGGCCAGGGGAAGGAAAAACTGTTTTTT; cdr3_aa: CASSQEGQGKEKLFF
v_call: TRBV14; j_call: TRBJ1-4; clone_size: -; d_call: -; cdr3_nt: TGTGCCAGCAGCCAAGATGGCGGACTTGTTGGGCCTATTGGTGAAAAACTGTTTTTT; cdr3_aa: CASSQDGGLVGPIGEKLFF
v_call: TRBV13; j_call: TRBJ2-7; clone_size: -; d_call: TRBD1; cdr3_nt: TGTGCCAGCAGCTCCCGGGACAGCCCCTACGAGCAGTACTTC; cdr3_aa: CASSSRDSPYEQYF
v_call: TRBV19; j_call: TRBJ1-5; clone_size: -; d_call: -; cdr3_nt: TGTGCCAGTAGTATGAACGGGCAGCCCCAGCATTTT; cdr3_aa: CASSMNGQPQHF
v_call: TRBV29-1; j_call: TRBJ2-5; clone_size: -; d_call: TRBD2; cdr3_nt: TGCAGCGTTGAGTTACTAGCGGGAGTGGAGACCCAGTACTTC; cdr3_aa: CSVELLAGVETQYF
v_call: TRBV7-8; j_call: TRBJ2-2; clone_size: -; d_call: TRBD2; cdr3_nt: TGTGCCAGCAGCTTATCCCTAGCGGGAGGGCCGGGCACCGGGGAGCTGTTTTTT; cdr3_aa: CASSLSLAGGPGTGELFF
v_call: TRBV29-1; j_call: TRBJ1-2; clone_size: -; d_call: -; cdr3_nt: TGCAGCGTGGGGACGGTCTATGGCTACACCTTC; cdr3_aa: CSVGTVYGYTF
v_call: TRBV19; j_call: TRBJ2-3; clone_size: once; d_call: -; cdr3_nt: TGTGCCAGTAGTGGTTGGACGGACCGCACAGATACGCAGTATTTT; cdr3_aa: CASSGWTDRTDTQYF
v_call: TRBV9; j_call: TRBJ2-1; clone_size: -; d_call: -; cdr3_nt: TGTGCCAGCAGCGTAGAGGGTAGCGCATACAATGAGCAGTTCTTC; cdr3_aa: CASSVEGSAYNEQFF
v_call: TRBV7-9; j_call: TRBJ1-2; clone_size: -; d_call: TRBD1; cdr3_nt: TGTGCCAGCAGTCAAACAGGGGGCTACATCTATGGCTACACCTTC; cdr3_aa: CASSQTGGYIYGYTF
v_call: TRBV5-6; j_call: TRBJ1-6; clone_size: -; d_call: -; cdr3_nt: TGTGCCAGCAGCACCCCAGAAGGTAATTCACCCCTCCACTTT; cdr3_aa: CASSTPEGNSPLHF
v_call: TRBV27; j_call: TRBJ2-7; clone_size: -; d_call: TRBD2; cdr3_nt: TGTGCCAGCAGTTTAACCCCGGGACTAGCACCCTACGAGCAGTACTTC; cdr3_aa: CASSLTPGLAPYEQYF
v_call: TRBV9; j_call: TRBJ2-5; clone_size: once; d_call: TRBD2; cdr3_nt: TGTGCCAGCAGCGTAGGGAACGGGGGGGAGACCCAGTACTTC; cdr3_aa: CASSVGNGGETQYF
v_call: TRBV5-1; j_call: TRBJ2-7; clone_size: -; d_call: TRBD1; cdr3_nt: TGCGCCAGCACCACGGACAGGTCCTTAGGATACGAGCAGTACTTC; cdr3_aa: CASTTDRSLGYEQYF
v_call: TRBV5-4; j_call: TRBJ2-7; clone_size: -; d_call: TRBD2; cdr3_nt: TGTGCCAGCAGCTCTTCGCTCGCGGGGGTGGCCTACGAGCAGTACTTC; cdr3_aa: CASSSSLAGVAYEQYF